A single sample is the source of the 28 T cell receptor beta chains below, sequenced in a study of T cells in Graves' hyperthyroidism and ophthalmopathy. The investigators amplified TCR beta CDR3 regions from RNA transcripts. In the first-round RT-PCR of the TCR CDR3, the HTBI primer set was used. Using its own MiXCR run on the multiplex PCR reads, TCRdb lists one record per CDR3 protein. The table lists 300,000 to 350,000 distinct CDR3 sequences, approximately 15% of them singletons. Sequencing was performed on blood. The receptor set was obtained from a man aged 25-45 years with Graves' hyperthyroidism.

This clonotype was detected ten times or more. V usage is TRBV20-1 and J usage is TRBJ1-1; no clear D gene. The germline CDR1 and CDR2 sequences are DFQATT and SNEGSKA (reference sequence). The length of the CDR3 is 11 residues. Trimming shortened V by 1 base and J by 6 bases, and 6 bases separated the two germline ends. The DNA for the CDR3 is TGCAGTGCTAGAGTCCGGGCTGAAGCTTTCTTT. Translated: CSARVRAEAFF.

This clonotype has more than one count but fewer than ten. The V and J genes are TRBV19 and TRBJ2-1; weak D call: TRBD2 (5 bases). V gave up 3 bases and J gave up 2 bases, with 14 bases separating them. CDR3 length equals 16 residues. From germline, CDR1 is LNHDA and CDR2 SQIVND (reference sequence). The CDR3 nucleotides are TGTGCCAGTAGTATCTCGGGATACGGGGCCTACAATGAGCAGTTCTTC. Translating gives CASSISGYGAYNEQFF.

This clonotype was seen many times. V is TRBV2 and J is TRBJ2-2, with a weak D call TRBD1 (6 bases). CDR3 length: 14 residues. With 9 bases removed from V and 5 bases from J, the gap between germline ends came to 16 bases. Germline CDR1 is SNHLY and CDR2 is FYNNEI. The DNA of the CDR3 is TGTGCCAGTACATACAGGGTTGAGACCGGGGAGCTGTTTTTT. Protein: CASTYRVETGELFF.

In nucleotides, the CDR3 is TGTGCCAGCAGCTTTGAGATGTCGGGAGTTGGGAATGAGCAGTTCTTC. This gives the protein CASSFEMSGVGNEQFF. The chain combines TRBV11-2 with TRBJ2-1, with a possible D match to TRBD2 (6 bases). Germline V lookup: CDR1 SGHAT, CDR2 FQNNGV. CDR3 length: 16 residues. V lost 3 bases and J lost 7, with 19 bases in between.

This clonotype was observed many times. This rearrangement joins TRBV5-1 to TRBJ2-1; TRBD1 matches at 9 bases. Looked up from germline, CDR1 is SGHRS and CDR2 is YFSETQ. The CDR3 is 17 residues long. The V gene end was trimmed by 4 bases and the J gene end by 6 bases; junction bases not matched to a gene: 14. The CDR3 reads CASSPLMTLTGGNEQFF. The CDR3 DNA reads as TGCGCCAGCAGCCCGCTGATGACGCTGACAGGGGGCAATGAGCAGTTCTTC.

This clonotype was counted at least ten times. CDR3: CASSPWGTEGNQPQHF. CDR3 nucleotide sequence: TGTGCCAGCAGCCCTTGGGGGACAGAAGGGAATCAGCCCCAGCATTTT. The V and J genes are TRBV27 and TRBJ1-5, with TRBD1 matching over 7 bases. There are 16 residues in the CDR3. The germline V gene has CDR1 MNHEY and CDR2 SMNVEV (reference sequence). J gave up 4 bases and V 6 bases, and 12 bases lay outside the gene matches.

This clonotype appeared a few times. The chain combines TRBV3-1 with TRBJ1-2; 8 nucleotides line up with TRBD1. V was clipped by 5 bases and J by 6 bases; unmatched bases: 5. Germline-derived CDR1 and CDR2 are LGHDT and YNNKEL (reference sequence). CDR3 length: 13 amino acids. The CDR3 coding sequence is TGTGCCAGCAGCTCAGGGGGCCCCCATGGCTACACCTTC. This codes for CASSSGGPHGYTF.

This clonotype was counted at least ten times. The CDR3 DNA reads as TGTGCCAGTCAATCAGCGGGAGGGCCGAACAATGAGCAGTTCTTC. It encodes CASQSAGGPNNEQFF. The V and J genes are TRBV27 and TRBJ2-1; 10 bases map to TRBD2. V was pared by 9 bases and J by 5 bases, with 10 bases of the junction left unmatched. The CDR3 totals 15 residues. The germline CDR1 and CDR2 sequences are MNHEY and SMNVEV (reference sequence).

This clonotype occurred many times. V is TRBV9 and J is TRBJ1-1; D not resolved. V was trimmed by 0 bases and J by 3 bases, leaving 12 bases between them. The germline V gene has CDR1 SGDLS and CDR2 YYNGEE. CDR3 length: 15 amino acids. CDR3 sequence: CASSVVARSDTEAFF. CDR3 in DNA: TGTGCCAGCAGCGTAGTGGCCCGATCGGACACTGAAGCTTTCTTT.

Points on this clonotype: Its ends do not fully match the called genes, so a read error is possible. The chain combines TRBV27 with TRBJ2-6, with D maybe TRBD1 (5 bases). This CDR3 has 13 amino acids. The V gene's germline CDR1 is MNHEY and CDR2 SMNVEV (reference sequence). Written as DNA, the CDR3 is TGTGCCAGCAGTTTGTCTGGGGCCGACGTCCTGACTTTC. This encodes CASSLSGADVLTF.

This clonotype was seen at least ten times. The chain carries TRBV6-5 and TRBJ2-2, with 11 positions matching TRBD2. CDR3 length: 18 amino acids. Germline V lookup: CDR1 MNHEY, CDR2 SVGAGI. Trimming took 3 bases from V and 6 from J; bases not matched to a gene: 12. DNA for the CDR3: TGTGCCAGCAGTTATGGAGACCTACTAGCGGGAGATCCCGGGGAGCTGTTTTTT. Amino acids: CASSYGDLLAGDPGELFF.

This clonotype has just a few counts. This chain uses TRBV3-1 with TRBJ2-1, with D possibly being TRBD2 (6 bases). V lost 4 bases, J lost 7 bases, and 14 bases lay in between. The CDR3 loop spans 14 amino acids. Germline lookup yields CDR1 LGHDT and CDR2 YNNKEL (reference sequence). CDR3 sequence (DNA): TGTGCCAGCAGCCCACGGACTGCGGGAAATGAGCAGTTCTTC. Translated: CASSPRTAGNEQFF.

In this sample, this clonotype turned up many times. The chain joins TRBV20-1 to TRBJ2-3; D is perhaps TRBD1 (6 bases). This CDR3 is 12 amino acids long. V shed 5 bases and J shed 3 bases, with 9 bases lying between them. CDR1 DFQATT and CDR2 SNEGSKA come from the germline V gene (reference sequence). The chain's CDR3 is CSAPRGTDTQYF. CDR3 bases: TGCAGTGCTCCCAGGGGAACAGATACGCAGTATTTT.

The genes are TRBV29-1 and TRBJ1-1, with 7 bases fitting TRBD1. The CDR3 loop spans 13 amino acids. V was clipped by 6 bases and J by 5 bases; unmatched bases: 9. The germline V gene has CDR1 SQVTM and CDR2 ANQGSEA. The CDR3 DNA reads TGCAGCGTGACCAGGGGGTTTGGAACTGAAGCTTTCTTT. Translating it yields CSVTRGFGTEAFF.

This clonotype has only a few counts. This chain connects TRBV27 to TRBJ1-2; D gene ambiguous. CDR3 size: 12 residues. The ends were cut back, 8 bases at V and 4 bases at J, with 11 bases in the middle. In germline, CDR1 is MNHEY, CDR2 SMNVEV (reference sequence). This CDR3 reads CASVQTIYGYTF. The CDR3 DNA is TGTGCCAGCGTCCAGACCATCTATGGCTACACCTTC.

This clonotype turned up a few times. A much larger clonotype is one base distant, so this may be a read error. CDR3 sequence reads: CSALSGTGYSNQPLHF. As DNA, the CDR3 is TGCAGTGCTTTATCCGGGACAGGTTATAGCAATCAGCCCCTGCATTTT. This sequence joins TRBV20-1 and TRBJ1-5; TRBD1 matches 8 bases. Germline CDR1 reads DFQATT; CDR2 reads SNEGSKA (reference sequence). The CDR3 loop spans 16 amino acids.

This clonotype showed up just a few times. The rearrangement joins TRBV20-1 to TRBJ2-6; 9 bases are shared with TRBD1. Germline lookup yields CDR1 DFQATT and CDR2 SNEGSKA (reference sequence). The CDR3 totals 16 residues. J was trimmed by 6 bases and V by 1 base; bases with no gene match: 7. The CDR3 here is CSARVRTGAQANVLTF. The CDR3 DNA reads TGCAGTGCTAGAGTTCGGACAGGGGCGCAGGCCAACGTCCTGACTTTC.

This clonotype appeared a single time. This may stem from a read error, because a much larger clone lies one nucleotide away. The chain employs TRBV27 and TRBJ2-4; the D gene is possibly TRBD1 (5 bases). In germline, CDR1 is MNHEY, CDR2 SMNVEV (reference sequence). V lost 8 bases and J lost 0, with 14 bases in between. The CDR3 consists of 15 residues. The CDR3 region has the DNA TGTGCCAGCGGACAAACACGGGTAGCCAAAAACATTCAGTACTTC. Translation gives CASGQTRVAKNIQYF.

The chain has TRBV9 and TRBJ1-1; no reliable D call. V shed 1 base and J shed 6 bases, with 10 bases lying between them. The germline CDR1 and CDR2 sequences are SGDLS and YYNGEE. The CDR3 runs to 13 residues. The CDR3 spells CASSVMRGSEAFF. The CDR3 DNA reads as TGTGCCAGCAGCGTAATGAGAGGATCTGAAGCTTTCTTT.

This clonotype has a count of ten or more. This chain connects TRBV20-1 to TRBJ2-1; possibly TRBD2 for D (5 bases). Germline lookup yields CDR1 DFQATT and CDR2 SNEGSKA (reference sequence). CDR3 length: 14 residues. V was cut by 5 bases and J by 8 bases, with 19 bases left in between. CDR3 DNA: TGCAGTGCTGAGGGCCGGCGCCGCATTTATGAGCAGTTCTTC. This gives the protein CSAEGRRRIYEQFF.

This clonotype was detected a few times. This rearrangement joins TRBV6-1 to TRBJ2-1, with 11 bases aligning to TRBD2. The CDR3 covers 16 residues. Per the germline V gene, CDR1 is MNHNS and CDR2 is SASEGT. The ends lost 6 bases at V and 2 bases at J; junction bases unmatched: 6. Here the CDR3 DNA reads TGTGCCAGCAGGGCCTTAGCGGGAGGGCCCTACAATGAGCAGTTCTTC. Translated: CASRALAGGPYNEQFF.

This clonotype was seen a handful of times. The chain uses TRBV9 and TRBJ2-1, with D perhaps matching TRBD2 (5 bases). CDR1 and CDR2 from the germline V gene are SGDLS and YYNGEE. The CDR3 covers 15 residues. Trimming cost V 0 bases and J 2 bases, with 9 bases left between them. CDR3 protein: CASSVVGETYNEQFF. The CDR3 DNA sequence: TGTGCCAGCAGCGTAGTTGGGGAGACCTACAATGAGCAGTTCTTC.

This clonotype was seen repeatedly, ten times or more. V and J are TRBV24-1 and TRBJ2-5; D uncertain. The CDR3 has 13 residues. Germline CDR1 KGHDR, CDR2 SFDVKD. V was pared by 9 bases and J by 4 bases, with 14 bases between. CDR3 coding DNA: TGTGCCACCCGTGGGGTGCCGGGAGAGACCCAGTACTTC. This translates into CATRGVPGETQYF.

The table lists this clonotype with many counts. The CDR3 DNA is TGTGCCAGCAGTATTTTACAGGGAAAACTGTTTTTT. This gives the protein CASSILQGKLFF. V gene TRBV28 combines with J gene TRBJ1-4; tentative D call: TRBD1 (6 bases). Trimming took 5 bases from V and 10 from J, leaving 11 bases between them. In germline, CDR1 is MDHEN, CDR2 SYDVKM. This CDR3 is built from 12 residues.

This clonotype was seen repeatedly, ten times or more. The gene calls are TRBV5-1 and TRBJ2-3, with 11 bases lining up with TRBD2. The ends lost 4 bases at V and 5 bases at J; junction bases unmatched: 6. This CDR3 contains 15 residues. Germline values: CDR1 SGHRS, CDR2 YFSETQ. The CDR3 is CASSRGTSGGDTQYF. The DNA for the CDR3 is TGCGCCAGCAGCCGCGGGACTAGCGGCGGAGATACGCAGTATTTT.

The chain links TRBV7-8 to TRBJ2-1; D not resolved. Germline V gene lookup returns CDR1 SGHVS and CDR2 FQNEAQ. Trimming took off 7 bases at V and 0 bases at J, with 13 bases between the two ends. The CDR3 sequence is 15 residues long. The CDR3: CASNHLVSSYNEQFF. The DNA for the CDR3 is TGTGCCAGCAACCATCTTGTGAGCTCCTACAATGAGCAGTTCTTC.

This clonotype has only a few counts. This chain links TRBV2 with TRBJ1-1; D not certain. The CDR3 totals 12 residues. Looked up from germline, CDR1 is SNHLY and CDR2 is FYNNEI. V was clipped by 3 bases and J by 1 base, with 3 bases between them. In DNA, the CDR3 is TGTGCCAGCAGTGATGCGAACACTGAAGCTTTCTTT. Amino acids: CASSDANTEAFF.

This clonotype was detected ten times or more. This chain links TRBV7-6 with TRBJ2-3; D not resolved. Germline V CDR1 and CDR2: SGHVS, FNYEAQ. Trimming stripped 4 bases from V and 8 bases from J, with 10 bases between. The CDR3 totals 12 residues. CDR3 sequence (DNA): TGTGCCAGCAGCTCAACCCCGGGTACGCAGTATTTT. Translated, it gives CASSSTPGTQYF.